This TCR beta chain was recorded in a study of blood T cell repertoires in COVID-19. Turning to the study itself: Italy, Spain and the United States were the sources of the convalescent and acute COVID-19 samples. T cells, B-cell-depleted T cells, or PBMCs supplied cDNA or gDNA.

Looked up from germline, CDR1 is MNHEY and CDR2 is SVGEGT. The CDR3 covers 14 residues. Trimming took 2 bases from V and 4 from J, leaving 11 bases between them. The repertoire was sequenced with immunoSEQ multiplex PCR; TCRdb's copy has only in-frame clones and lacks some. The top ten clones hold roughly 6.9% of a sample with nearly 300,000 clones, around 88% of them seen once. What was sequenced was peripheral blood. This clonotype originated in a young woman who had recovered from COVID-19. The V call is TRBV6-2 or TRBV6-3, the J call TRBJ1-2, with D hard to call. The CDR3 region has the DNA TGTGCCAGCAGTTACGGTCGGGGAACCTATGGCTACACCTTC. This encodes CASSYGRGTYGYTF.